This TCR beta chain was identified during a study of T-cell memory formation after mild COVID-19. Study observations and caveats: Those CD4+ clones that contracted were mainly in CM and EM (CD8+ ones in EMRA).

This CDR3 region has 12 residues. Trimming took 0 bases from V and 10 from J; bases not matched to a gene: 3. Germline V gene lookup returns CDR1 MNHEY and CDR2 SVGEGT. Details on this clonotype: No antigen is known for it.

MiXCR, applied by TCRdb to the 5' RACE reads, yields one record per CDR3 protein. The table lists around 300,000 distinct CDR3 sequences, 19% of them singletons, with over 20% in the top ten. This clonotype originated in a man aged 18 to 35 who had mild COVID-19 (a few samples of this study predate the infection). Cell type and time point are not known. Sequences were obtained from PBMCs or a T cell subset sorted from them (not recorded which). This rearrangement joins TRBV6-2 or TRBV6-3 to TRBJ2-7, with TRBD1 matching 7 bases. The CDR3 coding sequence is TGTGCCAGCAGTTACTCGACAGGGTCCCAGTACTTC. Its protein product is CASSYSTGSQYF.